The 26 T cell receptor beta chains listed next were all sequenced from one sample in a study of PD-1 blockade in classical Hodgkin lymphoma. Exposure to brentuximab vedotin varied, and each patient had relapsed following autologous stem cell transplantation. Some clones are missing from TCRdb's copy, which holds only in-frame ones; the method was immunoSEQ multiplex PCR. The table records 50,000 to 65,000 clones, around 90% of them present only once. The sequences come from peripheral blood mononuclear cells (PBMCs), collected before the second cycle of nivolumab. The source of these receptors is a human donor with classical Hodgkin lymphoma.

The V and J genes are TRBV28 and TRBJ1-1; 12 nucleotides align to TRBD1. There are 15 residues in the CDR3. Trimming at V came to 2 bases and at J to 4 bases, leaving 2 bases not matched to a gene. Germline loops: CDR1 MDHEN, CDR2 SYDVKM. DNA of the CDR3: TGTGCCAGCAGTTTAGGGGACAGGGGGCTCACTGAAGCTTTCTTT. This encodes CASSLGDRGLTEAFF.

The chain combines TRBV6-6 with TRBJ1-2; no firm D call. There are 16 residues in the CDR3. Germline-derived CDR1 and CDR2 are MNHNY and SVGAGI (reference sequence). V was cut by 5 bases and J by 0 bases, with 16 bases left in between. As DNA, the CDR3 is TGTGCCAGCAGTCCCCCATTGGGAGAAGCTAACTATGGCTACACCTTC. Its translation: CASSPPLGEANYGYTF.

The chain is built from TRBV6-5 and TRBJ1-2, with D possibly being TRBD1 (6 bases). CDR3 size: 13 residues. Between the trimmed V and J ends, which lost 6 bases and 4 bases, there was a span of 12 bases. Germline assignment: CDR1 MNHEY and CDR2 SVGAGI. CDR3 sequence (DNA): TGTGCCAGCAGGGCACAGGGTACCTATGGCTACACCTTC. It codes for CASRAQGTYGYTF.

The genes are TRBV6-6 and TRBJ2-1, with 9 positions matching TRBD1. The CDR3 runs 13 residues. With V trimmed by 5 bases and J by 6 bases, 2 bases remained unmatched. Per the germline V gene, CDR1 is MNHNY and CDR2 is SVGAGI (reference sequence). The CDR3 region has the DNA TGTGCCAGCAGTCGGGACAGGGTCAATGAGCAGTTCTTC. Its translation is CASSRDRVNEQFF.

The rearrangement joins TRBV6-1 to TRBJ2-5; 8 bases fit TRBD2. V lost 4 bases to trimming and J lost 3 bases; unmatched junction nucleotides: 7. This CDR3 has 15 amino acids. Per germline, CDR1 MNHNS and CDR2 SASEGT. CDR3 nucleotide sequence: TGTGCCAGCAGTGCGGGGGGGCCGTGGAAAGAGACCCAGTACTTC. Protein product: CASSAGGPWKETQYF.

On this clone itself: This sample also contains other DNA sequences that code for the same CDR3. V gene TRBV7-9 combines with J gene TRBJ2-3; D is uncertain. Trimming pared 6 bases from V and 1 base from J, leaving 2 bases between. The CDR3 spans 11 residues. Germline assignment: CDR1 SEHNR and CDR2 FQNEAQ (reference sequence). The CDR3 DNA follows: TGTGCCAGCAGTCGCACAGATACGCAGTATTTT. It codes for CASSRTDTQYF.

The V and J genes are TRBV7-9 and TRBJ2-7, with D possibly being TRBD1 (6 bases). CDR1 and CDR2 from the germline V gene are SEHNR and FQNEAQ (reference sequence). Trimming took 0 bases from V and 2 from J, leaving 14 bases between them. The CDR3 has 16 residues. The CDR3 bases are TGTGCCAGCAGCTTAGCCGGAAGGGGGAGCGCCTACGAGCAGTACTTC. Translating gives CASSLAGRGSAYEQYF. The entire variable domain, with the rest obtained from reference TRBV7-9 and TRBJ2-7, is as follows: DTGVSQNPRHKITKRGQNVTFRCDPISEHNRLYWYRQTLGQGPEFLTYFQNEAQLEKSRLLSDRFSAERPKGSFSTLEIQRTEQGDSAMYLCASSLAGRGSAYEQYFGPGTRLTVT.

The chain couples TRBV7-9 to TRBJ2-1; D remains ambiguous. V lost 6 bases and J lost 9, with 12 bases in between. Per the germline V gene, CDR1 is SEHNR and CDR2 is FQNEAQ (reference sequence). This CDR3 has 12 amino acids. The CDR3 region is CASSFEQSEQFF. CDR3 nucleotides: TGTGCCAGCAGTTTTGAGCAGTCTGAGCAGTTCTTC.

V is TRBV28 and J is TRBJ2-7; 8 nucleotides line up with TRBD1. The CDR3 has 14 amino acids. Trimming cost V 3 bases and J 4 bases; bases outside gene matches: 5. Germline V CDR1 and CDR2: MDHEN, SYDVKM. In DNA, the CDR3 is TGTGCCAGCAGTTTTCCGGGACAGGCGTACGAGCAGTACTTC. This encodes CASSFPGQAYEQYF.

This clone was detected only once. The rearrangement joins TRBV7-9 to TRBJ2-7, with D possibly matching TRBD1 (6 bases). CDR1 and CDR2 from the germline V gene are SEHNR and FQNEAQ (reference sequence). The CDR3 runs 13 residues. V gave up 5 bases and J gave up 6 bases, with 14 bases separating them. CDR3 coding DNA: TGTGCCAGCAGCCAATGGGCAGGGGTCGAGCAGTACTTC. This encodes CASSQWAGVEQYF. The full variable domain, completed using reference TRBV7-9 and TRBJ2-7, is DTGVSQNPRHKITKRGQNVTFRCDPISEHNRLYWYRQTLGQGPEFLTYFQNEAQLEKSRLLSDRFSAERPKGSFSTLEIQRTEQGDSAMYLCASSQWAGVEQYFGPGTRLTVT.

This chain connects TRBV7-3 to TRBJ2-3; D call uncertain. This CDR3 comprises 16 residues. V lost 3 bases and J 2 bases, leaving 15 bases between the germline ends. Germline CDR1 is SGHTA and CDR2 is FQGTGA. The CDR3 DNA follows: TGTGCCAGCAGCTTGACAACCGTAGCCGTCACAGATACGCAGTATTTT. Amino acids: CASSLTTVAVTDTQYF.

This clone was seen just once. The chain employs TRBV7-9 and TRBJ1-2; D not certain. The V gene's germline CDR1 is SEHNR and CDR2 FQNEAQ (reference sequence). This CDR3 has 12 amino acids. The V end was cut by 2 bases, the J end by 6 bases, with 7 bases between. CDR3 sequence: CASSLTVDGYTF. The CDR3 nucleotides read TGTGCCAGCAGCTTAACAGTAGATGGCTACACCTTC.

The chain links TRBV4-2 to TRBJ2-1; D is possibly TRBD2 (7 bases). CDR3 length: 14 amino acids. Trimming took 5 bases from V and 9 from J, leaving 17 bases between them. Germline CDR1 and CDR2: LGHNA and YNFKEQ. The CDR3 bases are TGTGCCAGCAGCGTAGTGGGGGGGCTCGGTGAGCAGTTCTTC. Translated: CASSVVGGLGEQFF.

V and J are TRBV28 and TRBJ1-1, with D perhaps TRBD1 (5 bases). CDR3 length: 16 amino acids. Germline V gives CDR1 MDHEN, CDR2 SYDVKM. V lost 3 bases to trimming and J lost 1 base, with 15 bases between them. In DNA, the CDR3 is TGTGCCAGCAGTTTCATGGGGACCCTGACGAACACTGAAGCTTTCTTT. Translation gives CASSFMGTLTNTEAFF.

The chain uses TRBV4-2 and TRBJ2-2; D not resolved. CDR1 is LGHNA, CDR2 YNFKEQ, per germline. V lost 3 bases and J 7 bases, leaving 9 bases between the germline ends. The CDR3 has 13 residues. Written as DNA, the CDR3 is TGTGCCAGCAGCCACCCCCTCGACGGGGAGCTGTTTTTT. This sequence encodes CASSHPLDGELFF.

The rearrangement joins TRBV19 to TRBJ2-1, with 10 bases matching TRBD1. The CDR3 is made up of 17 amino acids. The V gene end was trimmed by 1 base and the J gene end by 2 bases; junction bases not matched to a gene: 5. The germline gives CDR1 LNHDA, CDR2 SQIVND (reference sequence). Here the CDR3 DNA reads TGTGCCAGTAGTATAGGGGGACAGGGGCCCCCCTACAATGAGCAGTTCTTC. This translates into CASSIGGQGPPYNEQFF.

This chain joins TRBV19 and TRBJ2-3; 11 bases are shared with TRBD1. This CDR3 is built from 15 residues. Unmatched junction bases numbered 5, after V lost 5 bases and J lost 4 bases. The germline V gene encodes CDR1 LNHDA and CDR2 SQIVND (reference sequence). This CDR3 is CASSDPGQGADTQYF. The CDR3 region has the DNA TGTGCCAGTAGTGACCCGGGACAGGGGGCAGATACGCAGTATTTT.

This rearrangement joins TRBV5-4 to TRBJ2-6; 9 bases line up with TRBD1. The CDR3 contains 17 residues. Germline assignment: CDR1 SGHNT and CDR2 YYREEE (reference sequence). The J segment lost 4 bases and the V segment lost 4 bases, leaving 9 bases of the junction unmatched. CDR3 region: CASSTRTGGEGANVLTF. CDR3 nucleotides: TGTGCCAGCAGCACCCGAACAGGGGGCGAGGGGGCCAACGTCCTGACTTTC.

The J gene is TRBJ1-5, the V gene TRBV7-7; D gene ambiguous. This CDR3 is built from 13 residues. Trimming shortened V by 3 bases and J by 4 bases, and 7 bases separated the two germline ends. Germline-derived CDR1 and CDR2 are SSHAT and FNYEAQ (reference sequence). The CDR3 DNA sequence: TGTGCCAGCAGCTTGTCGGGGAATCAGCCCCAGCATTTT. Protein product: CASSLSGNQPQHF.

CDR3 sequence: CASSLEVDTEAFF. Written as DNA, the CDR3 is TGTGCCAGCAGCTTAGAGGTCGACACTGAAGCTTTCTTT. The chain carries TRBV7-9 and TRBJ1-1; D is ambiguous. Trimming took 1 base from V and 3 from J, leaving 6 bases between them. Germline V CDR1 and CDR2: SEHNR, FQNEAQ (reference sequence). CDR3 length: 13 residues.

This clone has a handful of counts. This sequence joins TRBV19 and TRBJ1-1; maybe TRBD1 (5 bases). CDR1 and CDR2 from the germline V gene are LNHDA and SQIVND (reference sequence). The CDR3 has 14 residues. V lost 7 bases, J lost 0 bases, and 12 bases lay in between. Here the CDR3 DNA reads TGTGCCAGTAACCAACAGGCCATGAACACTGAAGCTTTCTTT. Residues: CASNQQAMNTEAFF.

The J gene is TRBJ2-6, the V gene TRBV18, with D unclear. Trimming stripped 6 bases from V and 4 bases from J, with 16 bases between. The CDR3 extends over 16 amino acids. Germline-derived CDR1 and CDR2 are KGHSH and LQKENI. The CDR3 DNA reads TGTGCCAGCTCCACCGCGGCCGGCCCCGGGGCCAACGTCCTGACTTTC. Protein product: CASSTAAGPGANVLTF.

Comments on this clone: The same CDR3 is also encoded by other DNA sequences in this sample. The chain carries TRBV5-1 and TRBJ2-3; a weak D match, TRBD2 (6 bases). V was pared by 0 bases and J by 3 bases, with 11 bases between. There are 15 residues in the CDR3. Germline values: CDR1 SGHRS, CDR2 YFSETQ. The CDR3 loop reads CASSLGLARTDTQYF. The CDR3 bases are TGCGCCAGCAGCTTGGGGCTAGCGAGAACAGATACGCAGTATTTT.

The rearrangement uses TRBV27 and TRBJ2-5; TRBD2 matches 7 bases. The end of the DNA fits TRBJ2-7 better, so the J call may be wrong. Per the germline V gene, CDR1 is MNHEY and CDR2 is SMNVEV (reference sequence). There are 14 residues in the CDR3. DNA for the CDR3: TGTGCCAGCAGTTTGGGGGGGGTAGTGTACGAGCAGTACTTC. This translates into CASSLGGVVYEQYF.

The rearrangement uses TRBV7-8 and TRBJ2-7, with D possibly being TRBD1 or TRBD2 (5 bases each). V dropped 5 bases and J dropped 4 bases, with 18 bases sitting between them. The germline gives CDR1 SGHVS, CDR2 FQNEAQ. The CDR3 is 15 amino acids. The CDR3 DNA sequence: TGTGCCAGCAGCCGACTACAGACAGCCGAATACGAGCAGTACTTC. This translates into CASSRLQTAEYEQYF. Together with reference TRBV7-8 and TRBJ2-7, the CDR3 gives the full variable domain: GAGVSQSPRYKVAKRGQDVALRCDPISGHVSLFWYQQALGQGPEFLTYFQNEAQLDKSGLPSDRFFAERPEGSVSTLKIQRTQQEDSAVYLCASSRLQTAEYEQYFGPGTRLTVT.

The chain employs TRBV5-1 and TRBJ1-6; TRBD1 is a possible D gene (5 bases). The CDR3 runs 15 residues. In germline, CDR1 is SGHRS, CDR2 YFSETQ. Trimming cost V 3 bases and J 6 bases, with 13 bases left between them. For the CDR3, the DNA is TGCGCCAGCAGCTGGGGGGAAACCTTTAATTCACCCCTCCACTTT. It translates to CASSWGETFNSPLHF.